The rows below give T cell receptor beta chains drawn from one sample of a study of control samples from healthy donors and cancer patients. Profiled with immunoSEQ multiplex PCR; TCRdb holds only in-frame clones, not every one. The table includes around 230,000 clones, about 93% detected once. Source material: blood. Receptors were obtained from a man aged 50-59 years in good health. The CDR3 runs from the conserved cysteine through the conserved F or W. A D gene is named only where the DNA matches it firmly. The size of a clone is reported for some rows only, either as once, few or many, or as a class for expanded clones.

clone_size: .
d_call: TRBD1
j_call: TRBJ2-1
v_call: TRBV5-5
cdr3_nt: TGTGCCAGCAGCTTGCTCGGGACAGCTTCCTACAATGAGCAGTTCTTC
cdr3_aa: CASSLLGTASYNEQFF

clone_size: .
d_call: .
j_call: TRBJ1-5
v_call: TRBV28
cdr3_nt: TGTGCCAGCAATGGGGGATATCAGCCCCAGCATTTT
cdr3_aa: CASNGGYQPQHF

clone_size: .
d_call: .
j_call: TRBJ2-3
v_call: TRBV10-3
cdr3_nt: TGTGCCACTGGACTGGGCACAGATACGCAGTATTTT
cdr3_aa: CATGLGTDTQYF

clone_size: .
d_call: .
j_call: TRBJ1-5
v_call: TRBV6-5
cdr3_nt: TGTGCCAGCAGTTACTCGAATAATCAGCCCCAGCATTTT
cdr3_aa: CASSYSNNQPQHF

clone_size: .
d_call: TRBD1
j_call: TRBJ1-4
v_call: TRBV19
cdr3_nt: TGTGCCAGTTCGCCGGGACAGGGATATGAAAAACTGTTTTTT
cdr3_aa: CASSPGQGYEKLFF

clone_size: .
d_call: .
j_call: TRBJ1-1
v_call: TRBV28
cdr3_nt: TGTGCCAGCAGTCCCCGGGGCTTGAACACTGAAGCTTTCTTT
cdr3_aa: CASSPRGLNTEAFF

clone_size: .
d_call: TRBD1
j_call: TRBJ2-3
v_call: TRBV6-6
cdr3_nt: TGTGCCAGCACGCGACAGGGGGCTGACACAGATACGCAGTATTTT
cdr3_aa: CASTRQGADTDTQYF

clone_size: .
d_call: TRBD2
j_call: TRBJ2-3
v_call: TRBV5-4
cdr3_nt: TGTGCCAGCAGCTTGGTAGCGGGGGGGCCTTCCACAGATACGCAGTATTTT
cdr3_aa: CASSLVAGGPSTDTQYF

clone_size: .
d_call: TRBD2
j_call: TRBJ2-4
v_call: TRBV28
cdr3_nt: TGTGCCAGCAGTTGGGGGGGTACTAACATTCAGTACTTC
cdr3_aa: CASSWGGTNIQYF

clone_size: .
d_call: .
j_call: TRBJ1-5
v_call: TRBV6-5
cdr3_nt: TGTGCCAGCACCACTGGGGGGGGACAGCCCCAGCATTTT
cdr3_aa: CASTTGGGQPQHF

clone_size: .
d_call: TRBD2
j_call: TRBJ2-5
v_call: TRBV9
cdr3_nt: TGTGCCAGCAGCGTAGGTCCTAGCGGGGGGGCACGAGAGACCCAGTACTTC
cdr3_aa: CASSVGPSGGARETQYF

clone_size: .
d_call: .
j_call: TRBJ1-1
v_call: TRBV10-1
cdr3_nt: TGCGCCAGCAGTCAAAAAACAGGGAAGACTGAAGCTTTCTTT
cdr3_aa: CASSQKTGKTEAFF

clone_size: .
d_call: .
j_call: TRBJ1-5
v_call: TRBV5-1
cdr3_nt: TGCGCCAGCAGCCCCGTGGGGCCCCACAATCAGCCCCAGCATTTT
cdr3_aa: CASSPVGPHNQPQHF

clone_size: .
d_call: TRBD1
j_call: TRBJ1-3
v_call: TRBV5-1
cdr3_nt: TGCGCCAGCAGCCCAGGTCCCGGGACAGGGGTTGGAAACACCATATATTTT
cdr3_aa: CASSPGPGTGVGNTIYF

clone_size: .
d_call: .
j_call: TRBJ2-5
v_call: TRBV20-1
cdr3_nt: TGCAGTGCCCAAGAGACCCAGTACTTC
cdr3_aa: CSAQETQYF

clone_size: .
d_call: TRBD1
j_call: TRBJ1-3
v_call: TRBV27
cdr3_nt: TGTGCCAGCAGTTTGAGAGGACAGGCCTTCTCTGGAAACACCATATATTTT
cdr3_aa: CASSLRGQAFSGNTIYF

clone_size: .
d_call: .
j_call: TRBJ1-3
v_call: TRBV7-9
cdr3_nt: TGTGCCAGCAACTGGGATCGGGGGCAAGGAAACACCATATATTTT
cdr3_aa: CASNWDRGQGNTIYF

clone_size: .
d_call: .
j_call: TRBJ1-2
v_call: TRBV6-5
cdr3_nt: TGTGCCAGCAGTTACGGGTCCGGGTTCGGCCATGGCTACACCTTC
cdr3_aa: CASSYGSGFGHGYTF

clone_size: .
d_call: .
j_call: TRBJ1-1
v_call: TRBV9
cdr3_nt: TGTGCCAGCAGCGTAGACCCGGGAGTGAACACTGAAGCTTTCTTT
cdr3_aa: CASSVDPGVNTEAFF

clone_size: once
d_call: TRBD2
j_call: TRBJ2-7
v_call: TRBV4-3
cdr3_nt: TGCGCCAGCAGCCACACTAGCGGGGCCCTCGAGCAGTACTTC
cdr3_aa: CASSHTSGALEQYF

clone_size: .
d_call: .
j_call: TRBJ1-2
v_call: TRBV28
cdr3_nt: TGTGCCAGCAGTTTTCCCCCTCCACAGTCTCATGGCTACACCTTC
cdr3_aa: CASSFPPPQSHGYTF

clone_size: once
d_call: .
j_call: TRBJ2-5
v_call: TRBV19
cdr3_nt: TGTGCCAGTAGTATCGGGCACCGAGAGACCCAGTACTTC
cdr3_aa: CASSIGHRETQYF

clone_size: .
d_call: .
j_call: TRBJ1-1
v_call: TRBV7-3
cdr3_nt: TGTGCCAGCAGCTTAACCATGAACACTGAAGCTTTCTTT
cdr3_aa: CASSLTMNTEAFF

clone_size: few
d_call: .
j_call: TRBJ1-1
v_call: TRBV27
cdr3_nt: TGTGCCAGCAGTTTAGTGGGCAGGACTGAAGCTTTCTTT
cdr3_aa: CASSLVGRTEAFF

clone_size: .
d_call: TRBD2
j_call: TRBJ2-1
v_call: TRBV19
cdr3_nt: TGTGCCAGTAGTATGATGGGCGGGGGGGTTGAGAGTGAGCAGTTCTTC
cdr3_aa: CASSMMGGGVESEQFF

clone_size: .
d_call: .
j_call: TRBJ1-2
v_call: TRBV6-2/TRBV6-3
cdr3_nt: TGTGCCAGCAGTCCCCGAAGAGACAGACACTATGGCTACACCTTC
cdr3_aa: CASSPRRDRHYGYTF

clone_size: once
d_call: TRBD1
j_call: TRBJ1-5
v_call: TRBV2
cdr3_nt: TGTGCCAGCTCCTGGGGACAGGTTCTGGATCAGCCCCAGCATTTT
cdr3_aa: CASSWGQVLDQPQHF

clone_size: once
d_call: .
j_call: TRBJ1-2
v_call: TRBV6-6
cdr3_nt: TGTGCCAGCCGGGGTGGGGTCTATGGCTACACCTTC
cdr3_aa: CASRGGVYGYTF

clone_size: .
d_call: .
j_call: TRBJ1-2
v_call: TRBV3-1/TRBV3-2
cdr3_nt: TGTGCCAGCAGCCAAGGAGAGGGGCGTGGTGATGGCTACACCTTC
cdr3_aa: CASSQGEGRGDGYTF

clone_size: .
d_call: .
j_call: TRBJ1-2
v_call: TRBV7-9
cdr3_nt: TGTGCCAGCAGCGACCGGGACAACTATGGCTACACCTTC
cdr3_aa: CASSDRDNYGYTF

clone_size: .
d_call: TRBD1
j_call: TRBJ1-5
v_call: TRBV6-1
cdr3_nt: TGTGCCAGCAGTGGGAAGGGACAGGGGATGGGTGGCAATCAGCCCCAGCATTTT
cdr3_aa: CASSGKGQGMGGNQPQHF

clone_size: .
d_call: .
j_call: TRBJ1-5
v_call: TRBV6-5
cdr3_nt: TGTGCCAGCAGTTACAGCTGGGCCGATCAGCCCCAGCATTTT
cdr3_aa: CASSYSWADQPQHF

clone_size: .
d_call: .
j_call: TRBJ1-2
v_call: TRBV2
cdr3_nt: TGTGCCAGCAGTGAGGCGTATGGCTACACCTTC
cdr3_aa: CASSEAYGYTF

clone_size: .
d_call: .
j_call: TRBJ2-7
v_call: TRBV9
cdr3_nt: TGTGCCAGCAGCGTAGGGGACGGTGCCTACGAGCAGTACTTC
cdr3_aa: CASSVGDGAYEQYF

clone_size: .
d_call: .
j_call: TRBJ1-2
v_call: TRBV20-1
cdr3_nt: TGCAGTGCTAGTGCGGGAACAGTTCGCTACACCTTC
cdr3_aa: CSASAGTVRYTF

clone_size: once
d_call: .
j_call: TRBJ1-6
v_call: TRBV19
cdr3_nt: TGTGCCAGTAGGTCAGGACTCTCCTATAATTCACCCCTCCACTTT
cdr3_aa: CASRSGLSYNSPLHF

clone_size: .
d_call: TRBD1
j_call: TRBJ2-1
v_call: TRBV19
cdr3_nt: TGTGCCAGTAGCCACAGGGGTAGGGATGAGCAGTTCTTC
cdr3_aa: CASSHRGRDEQFF

clone_size: .
d_call: .
j_call: TRBJ2-7
v_call: TRBV7-2
cdr3_nt: TGTGCCAGCAGCTTAGCGGGGGAGGAATACGAGCAGTACTTC
cdr3_aa: CASSLAGEEYEQYF

clone_size: .
d_call: .
j_call: TRBJ2-1
v_call: TRBV15
cdr3_nt: TGTGCCACCAGCAGACCTCTCCGGGAAGAGCAGTTCTTC
cdr3_aa: CATSRPLREEQFF

clone_size: few
d_call: .
j_call: TRBJ1-5
v_call: TRBV7-2
cdr3_nt: TGTGCCAGCAGCTTAGACGGGTATATGCCCCAGCATTTT
cdr3_aa: CASSLDGYMPQHF

clone_size: .
d_call: .
j_call: TRBJ2-7
v_call: TRBV4-3
cdr3_nt: TGCGCCAGCAGCCAAGGGCGAGAAAGCTCCTACGAGCAGTACTTC
cdr3_aa: CASSQGRESSYEQYF

clone_size: few
d_call: .
j_call: TRBJ1-3
v_call: TRBV6-5
cdr3_nt: TGTGCCAGCAGTTACTCGGGGGGCTCGGGAAACACCATATATTTT
cdr3_aa: CASSYSGGSGNTIYF

clone_size: .
d_call: TRBD1
j_call: TRBJ2-5
v_call: TRBV19
cdr3_nt: TGTGCCAGTAGTATCGCCAGGGGGCGGGCAGAGACCCAGTACTTC
cdr3_aa: CASSIARGRAETQYF

clone_size: once
d_call: TRBD1
j_call: TRBJ2-5
v_call: TRBV24-1
cdr3_nt: TGTGCCACCAGTGACCCCTGGACAGGCCAAGAGACCCAGTACTTC
cdr3_aa: CATSDPWTGQETQYF

clone_size: .
d_call: .
j_call: TRBJ1-2
v_call: TRBV2
cdr3_nt: TGTGCCAGCATCCGAGTCGGGGTTCCCACCTTC
cdr3_aa: CASIRVGVPTF